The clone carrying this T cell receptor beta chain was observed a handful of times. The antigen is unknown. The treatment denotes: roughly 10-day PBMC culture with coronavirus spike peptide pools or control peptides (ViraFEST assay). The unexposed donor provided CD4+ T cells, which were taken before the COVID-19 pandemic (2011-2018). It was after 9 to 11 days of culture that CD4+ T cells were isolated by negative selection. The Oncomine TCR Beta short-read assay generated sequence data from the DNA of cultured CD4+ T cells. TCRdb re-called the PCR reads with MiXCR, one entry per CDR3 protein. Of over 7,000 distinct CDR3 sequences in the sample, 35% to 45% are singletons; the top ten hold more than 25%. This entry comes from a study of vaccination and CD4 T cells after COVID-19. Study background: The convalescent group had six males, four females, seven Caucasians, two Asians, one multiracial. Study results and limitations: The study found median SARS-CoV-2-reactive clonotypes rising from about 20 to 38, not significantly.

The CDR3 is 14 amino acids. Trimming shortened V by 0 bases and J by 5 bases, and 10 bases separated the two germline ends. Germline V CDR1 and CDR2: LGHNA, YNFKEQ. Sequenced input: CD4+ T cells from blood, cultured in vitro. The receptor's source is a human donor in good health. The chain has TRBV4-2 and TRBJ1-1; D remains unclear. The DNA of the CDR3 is TGTGCCAGCAGCCAAGATCTGTGGGGTACTGAAGCTTTCTTT. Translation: CASSQDLWGTEAFF.